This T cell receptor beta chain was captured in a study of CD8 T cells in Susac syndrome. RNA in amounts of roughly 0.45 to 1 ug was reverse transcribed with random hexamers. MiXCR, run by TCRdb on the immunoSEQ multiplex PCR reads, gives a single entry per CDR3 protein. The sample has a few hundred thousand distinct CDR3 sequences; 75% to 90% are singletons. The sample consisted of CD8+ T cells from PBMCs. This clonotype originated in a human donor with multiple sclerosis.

CDR3: CASSQIGRKSTDTQYF. The DNA of the CDR3 is TGCGCCAGCAGCCAGATCGGGCGGAAAAGCACAGATACGCAGTATTTT. This chain connects TRBV4-1 to TRBJ2-3; D is ambiguous. V lost 3 bases and J 0 bases, leaving 13 bases between the germline ends. The CDR3 is 16 residues long. CDR1 and CDR2 (germline): MGHRA, YSYEKL.